The entry below gives a single T cell receptor beta chain sequence along with its context. The sample is drawn from a study of blood T cell repertoires in COVID-19. Source study methods: Amplified reference gene primers provided the basis for estimating nucleated cell counts. Sequencing used immunoSEQ multiplex PCR; TCRdb keeps in-frame clones, though not all of them. V and J calls and clone size are given by that table; D and trimming were obtained from the DNA. Of about 100,000 clones listed, roughly nine tenths are singletons. The CDR3 runs 20 residues. CDR1 and CDR2 from the germline V gene are MNHEY and SVGEGT. The V segment lost 2 bases and the J segment 3 bases; nucleotides outside the gene matches: 13.

What was sequenced was peripheral blood. This chain joins TRBV6-2 or TRBV6-3 and TRBJ2-1; 13 nucleotides align to TRBD2. The clonotype comes from a man over 45 with active COVID-19. CDR3 protein: CASSYPRTSGRGGNYNEQFF. In DNA form, the CDR3 reads TGTGCCAGCAGTTACCCAAGGACTAGCGGGAGAGGAGGAAACTACAATGAGCAGTTCTTC.